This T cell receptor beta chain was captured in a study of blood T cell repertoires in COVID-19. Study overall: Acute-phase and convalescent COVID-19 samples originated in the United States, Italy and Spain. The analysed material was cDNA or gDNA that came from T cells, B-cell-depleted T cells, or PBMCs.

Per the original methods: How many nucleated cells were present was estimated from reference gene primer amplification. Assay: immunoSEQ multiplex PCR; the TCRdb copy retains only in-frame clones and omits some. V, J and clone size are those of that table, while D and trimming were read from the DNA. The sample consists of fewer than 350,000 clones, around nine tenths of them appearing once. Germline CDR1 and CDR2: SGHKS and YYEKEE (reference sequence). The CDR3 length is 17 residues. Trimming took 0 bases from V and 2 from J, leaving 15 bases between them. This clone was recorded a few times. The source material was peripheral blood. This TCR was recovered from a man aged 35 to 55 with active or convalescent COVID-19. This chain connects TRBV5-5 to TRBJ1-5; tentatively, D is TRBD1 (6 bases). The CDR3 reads CASSLALGGERNQPQHF. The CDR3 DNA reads TGTGCCAGCAGCTTGGCCTTAGGGGGGGAACGCAATCAGCCCCAGCATTTT.